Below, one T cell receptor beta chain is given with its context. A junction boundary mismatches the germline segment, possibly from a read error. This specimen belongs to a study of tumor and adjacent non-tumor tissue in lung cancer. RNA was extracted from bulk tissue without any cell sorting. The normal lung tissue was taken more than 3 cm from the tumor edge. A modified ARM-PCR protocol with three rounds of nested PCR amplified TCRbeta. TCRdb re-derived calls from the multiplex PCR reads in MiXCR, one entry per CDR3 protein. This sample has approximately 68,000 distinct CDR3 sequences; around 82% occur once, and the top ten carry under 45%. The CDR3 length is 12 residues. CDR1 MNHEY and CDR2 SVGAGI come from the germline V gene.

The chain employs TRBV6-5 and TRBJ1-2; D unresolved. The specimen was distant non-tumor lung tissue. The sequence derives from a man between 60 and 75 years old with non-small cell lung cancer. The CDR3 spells CVNRSYDYGYTF. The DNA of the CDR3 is TGCGTCAACAGAAGTTACGACTATGGCTACACCTTC.